The TCR beta chain under discussion was sequenced for a study of blood T cell repertoires in COVID-19. Study-wide context: Material from acute and convalescent COVID-19 was sourced from the United States, Italy and Spain.

V lost 0 bases to trimming and J lost 7 bases, with 12 bases between them. This CDR3 comprises 14 residues. Germline assignment: CDR1 MNHEY and CDR2 SVGAGI. TCRdb's table, derived via immunoSEQ multiplex PCR, lists solely in-frame clones and lacks some. The sample lists roughly 52,000 clones, 83% occurring once. What was sequenced was peripheral blood. The receptor's source is a human donor in a cohort sampled during active COVID-19. This chain links TRBV6-5 with TRBJ1-2; D call uncertain. The CDR3 here is CASSYSGISGGYTF. The CDR3 nucleotides read TGTGCCAGCAGTTACTCCGGGATTTCCGGTGGCTACACCTTC.